These 14 T cell receptor beta chains originate from one sample sequenced in a study of blood T cell repertoires in COVID-19. Sequencing was performed with immunoSEQ multiplex PCR; in TCRdb, only in-frame clones are kept and a portion is missing. The table lists 180,000 or so clones, 70% to 90% of them singletons. The sample taken for sequencing was peripheral blood. All receptors derive from a man aged 60-69 years with acute or convalescent COVID-19.

V gene TRBV5-1 combines with J gene TRBJ1-3; D gene unclear. This CDR3 region has 14 residues. The V gene's germline CDR1 is SGHRS and CDR2 YFSETQ. The germline V and J ends were trimmed by 4 bases and 0 bases, with 8 bases remaining between them. In DNA form, the CDR3 reads TGCGCCAGCAGCCCCAGGCTCTCTGGAAACACCATATATTTT. Translated, it gives CASSPRLSGNTIYF.

The chain carries TRBV12-3 or TRBV12-4 and TRBJ1-2; no clear D. V was pared by 5 bases and J by 7 bases, with 14 bases between. This CDR3 has 13 residues. In DNA form, the CDR3 reads TGTGCCAGCAGTCCCATAGGGAGCCGTGGCTACACCTTC. Translation gives CASSPIGSRGYTF.

The chain couples TRBV14 to TRBJ2-7; 10 positions agree with TRBD1. CDR3 size: 13 residues. With V trimmed by 6 bases and J by 6 bases, 5 bases remained unmatched. Germline V CDR1 and CDR2: SGHDN, FVKESK. CDR3 coding DNA: TGTGCCAGCAGTCTCCGGGACAGGGGCGAGCAGTACTTC. It specifies CASSLRDRGEQYF.

This clone was detected once. J is TRBJ1-2 and V is TRBV6-1; perhaps TRBD1 as D (6 bases). Trimming left V 2 bases short and J 4 bases short, with 11 bases between. This CDR3 comprises 14 residues. Looked up from germline, CDR1 is MNHNS and CDR2 is SASEGT. In DNA form, the CDR3 reads TGTGCCAGCAGTGAATACAGGGTTGGCTATGGCTACACCTTC. As protein: CASSEYRVGYGYTF.

The chain joins TRBV7-9 to TRBJ2-5; 8 bases map to TRBD1. Losses at the gene ends were 3 bases for V and 2 bases for J; bases not matched to a gene: 11. CDR1 is SEHNR, CDR2 FQNEAQ, per germline (reference sequence). The CDR3 consists of 17 residues. The CDR3 DNA reads as TGTGCCAGCAGCTTGTGGGGGCAGGGGGCTTTTCAAGAGACCCAGTACTTC. This sequence encodes CASSLWGQGAFQETQYF.

The chain has TRBV5-4 and TRBJ2-6, with TRBD2 identical over 11 bases. With V trimmed by 4 bases and J by 0 bases, 6 bases remained unmatched. This CDR3 contains 18 residues. CDR1 and CDR2 (germline): SGHNT, YYREEE (reference sequence). CDR3 coding DNA: TGTGCCAGCAGCCCATGGGGACTAGCGGCCTCTGGGGCCAACGTCCTGACTTTC. This gives the protein CASSPWGLAASGANVLTF.

This clone was counted between two and nine times. V is TRBV28 and J is TRBJ2-7, with D possibly matching TRBD2 (6 bases). The CDR3 is made up of 13 amino acids. Trimming removed 6 bases at V and 7 bases at J, with 16 bases between. Germline lookup yields CDR1 MDHEN and CDR2 SYDVKM. CDR3 sequence (DNA): TGTGCCAGCAGCTCCGGGACTCCCTGGGAGCAGTACTTC. Protein: CASSSGTPWEQYF.

V and J are TRBV3-1 (or the pseudogene TRBV3-2) and TRBJ2-1; a weak D match, TRBD2 (6 bases). Germline V gene sequence: CDR1 LGHDT, CDR2 YNNKEL (reference sequence). The CDR3 is made up of 15 amino acids. The ends were cut back, 2 bases at V and 10 bases at J, with 18 bases in the middle. Here the CDR3 DNA reads TGTGCCAGCAGCCAAAGTCCTAGCGTCAGCGGGGAGCAGTTCTTC. Translation: CASSQSPSVSGEQFF.

J is TRBJ1-5 and V is TRBV29-1; maybe TRBD1 (6 bases). Trimming took off 3 bases at V and 4 bases at J, with 10 bases between the two ends. Germline CDR1 SQVTM, CDR2 ANQGSEA. The CDR3 has 13 amino acids. The CDR3 DNA reads TGCAGCGTTGAGGACAGCTCAAATCAGCCCCAGCATTTT. Translated, it gives CSVEDSSNQPQHF.

Remarks on this clone: Mismatch with germline at one junction end may stem from a read error. The chain uses TRBV4-2 and TRBJ1-3, with D perhaps TRBD1 (6 bases). Germline loops: CDR1 LGHNA, CDR2 YNFKEQ. The CDR3 is 12 amino acids. The CDR3 coding sequence is TGTGCCAGCAGCGATGGAGGGGGGGAAAGATCCTTT. It is translated as CASSDGGGERSF.

The CDR3 DNA sequence: TGCAGCGTACAACACACAGGGAACCCCCTCCTGAACACTGAAGCTTTCTTT. Translating gives CSVQHTGNPLLNTEAFF. The chain uses TRBV29-1 and TRBJ1-1, with D perhaps TRBD1 (6 bases). CDR1 is SQVTM, CDR2 ANQGSEA, per germline. The V gene lost 6 bases and the J gene lost 0 bases, with 23 bases spanning the gap. The CDR3 contains 17 residues.

The chain joins TRBV28 to TRBJ2-2, with TRBD2 identical over 9 bases. V dropped 5 bases and J dropped 4; count of bases not matched to a gene: 8. The CDR3 totals 16 residues. From germline, CDR1 is MDHEN and CDR2 SYDVKM. This CDR3 is CASSRREGLGTGELFF. In DNA, the CDR3 is TGTGCCAGCAGTAGGCGGGAGGGCCTTGGCACCGGGGAGCTGTTTTTT.

The CDR3 loop is CASSPGLQETQYF. Here the CDR3 DNA reads TGCGCCAGCAGCCCAGGCCTGCAAGAGACCCAGTACTTC. The chain combines TRBV4-1 with TRBJ2-5; D unresolved. The CDR3 consists of 13 residues. Germline CDR1 is MGHRA and CDR2 is YSYEKL. V lost 4 bases to trimming and J lost 2 bases, with 8 bases between them.

The CDR3 coding sequence is TGCGCCAGCAGGAGACTAGCGGGAGTCAATGAGCAGTTCTTC. Its protein product is CASRRLAGVNEQFF. J is TRBJ2-1 and V is TRBV5-1; the match to TRBD2 covers 12 bases. Looked up from germline, CDR1 is SGHRS and CDR2 is YFSETQ. Germline trimming cut 5 bases from V and 6 bases from J; bases unmatched to any gene: 3. The CDR3 has 14 residues.